The 28 T cell receptor beta chains presented below share a single source sample, sequenced in a study of blood T cell repertoires in COVID-19. Method: immunoSEQ multiplex PCR; TCRdb's copy keeps in-frame clones and lacks some. The table has 160,000 or so clones, roughly four fifths seen once; the top ten hold over 10%. The material sequenced was peripheral blood. Every receptor here comes from a man aged 65-85 years who had recovered from COVID-19.

This chain connects TRBV19 to TRBJ1-1, with no clear D. In germline, CDR1 is LNHDA, CDR2 SQIVND (reference sequence). This CDR3 has 12 amino acids. The V gene lost 5 bases and the J gene lost 7 bases, with 11 bases spanning the gap. CDR3 protein: CASSSPVHEAFF. CDR3 nucleotide sequence: TGTGCCAGTAGTTCCCCAGTACATGAAGCTTTCTTT.

This clone has only one observation. The chain joins TRBV3-1 (or the pseudogene TRBV3-2) to TRBJ1-2, with 7 bases matching TRBD1. Germline V gene lookup returns CDR1 LGHDT and CDR2 YNNKEL (reference sequence). J was trimmed by 0 bases and V by 4 bases; bases with no gene match: 5. The CDR3 is 15 amino acids. CDR3 loop: CASSRRQGPNYGYTF. The CDR3 region has the DNA TGTGCCAGCAGCCGCAGACAGGGACCTAACTATGGCTACACCTTC.

The chain employs TRBV14 and TRBJ1-6, with a tentative D call TRBD1 (6 bases). This CDR3 is built from 15 residues. Germline loops: CDR1 SGHDN, CDR2 FVKESK. Trimming removed 4 bases at V and 7 bases at J, with 14 bases between. CDR3 amino acids: CASSLFRTVNSPLHF. As DNA, the CDR3 is TGTGCCAGCAGCCTCTTCAGGACAGTGAATTCACCCCTCCACTTT. Full variable domain (remainder filled in from reference TRBV14 and TRBJ1-6): EAGVTQFPSHSVIEKGQTVTLRCDPISGHDNLYWYRRVMGKEIKFLLHFVKESKQDESGMPNNRFLAERTGGTYSTLKVQPAELEDSGVYFCASSLFRTVNSPLHFGNGTRLTVT.

CDR3 DNA sequence: TGTGCCAGCAGCTTGGGGGGGTTACGGAACGAGCAGTACTTC. Protein sequence: CASSLGGLRNEQYF. The rearrangement links TRBV7-2 to TRBJ2-7, with TRBD2 matching over 7 bases. This CDR3 contains 14 residues. J was trimmed by 5 bases and V by 3 bases; bases with no gene match: 7. CDR1 is SGHTA and CDR2 is FQGNSA in the germline V gene. Combining the CDR3 with reference TRBV7-2 and TRBJ2-7 gives the whole variable domain GAGVSQSPSNKVTEKGKDVELRCDPISGHTALYWYRQSLGQGLEFLIYFQGNSAPDKSGLPSDRFSAERTGGSVSTLTIQRTQQEDSAVYLCASSLGGLRNEQYFGPGTRLTVT.

This clone came up a few times. CDR3 coding DNA: TGTGCCATCAGTGAGTTGGGGAGTCAGGCGACGACCTACGAGCAGTACTTC. Translating it yields CAISELGSQATTYEQYF. This chain connects TRBV10-3 to TRBJ2-7; maybe TRBD2 (5 bases). This CDR3 region has 17 residues. V lost 1 base to trimming and J lost 2 bases, with 18 bases between them. Per the germline V gene, CDR1 is ENHRY and CDR2 is SYGVKD.

The chain couples TRBV5-1 to TRBJ2-1; 8 bases map to TRBD2. The CDR3 loop spans 14 amino acids. In germline, CDR1 is SGHRS, CDR2 YFSETQ. V lost 2 bases to trimming and J lost 5 bases; unmatched junction nucleotides: 3. The CDR3 DNA is TGCGCCAGCAGCTTTGGTAGCGGGGACAATGAGCAGTTCTTC. Its translation: CASSFGSGDNEQFF. Looking up the rest from reference TRBV5-1 and TRBJ2-1 gives the full variable domain: KAGVTQTPRYLIKTRGQQVTLSCSPISGHRSVSWYQQTPGQGLQFLFEYFSETQRNKGNFPGRFSGRQFSNSRSEMNVSTLELGDSALYLCASSFGSGDNEQFFGPGTRLTVL.

The genes are TRBV5-5 and TRBJ1-4; 7 nucleotides line up with TRBD1. Trimming cost V 5 bases and J 0 bases; bases outside gene matches: 4. The CDR3 is 15 amino acids. Per germline, CDR1 SGHKS and CDR2 YYEKEE (reference sequence). CDR3 nucleotides: TGTGCCAGCAGGGATCAGGGGGCAACTAATGAAAAACTGTTTTTT. This translates into CASRDQGATNEKLFF.

This chain connects TRBV5-1 to TRBJ2-1, with 11 bases aligning to TRBD2. Trimming cost V 3 bases and J 7 bases; bases outside gene matches: 9. In germline, CDR1 is SGHRS, CDR2 YFSETQ. The CDR3 runs 16 residues. The CDR3 reads CASSYDLAGGLNEQFF. The CDR3 DNA is TGCGCCAGCAGCTATGACCTAGCGGGAGGACTTAATGAGCAGTTCTTC.

J is TRBJ2-7 and V is TRBV14; 9 bases match TRBD1. Germline V gives CDR1 SGHDN, CDR2 FVKESK. V dropped 0 bases and J dropped 7; count of bases not matched to a gene: 7. CDR3 length: 15 residues. The CDR3 DNA reads TGTGCCAGCAGCCAAGAGAGGACAGGGGTTCGGGAGCAGTACTTC. Translating gives CASSQERTGVREQYF.

This clone was detected only a few times. The gene calls are TRBV10-1 and TRBJ2-2; 8 nucleotides line up with TRBD2. The CDR3 spans 17 residues. Trimming removed 2 bases from V and 5 bases from J; junction bases left unmatched: 10. Germline V gene sequence: CDR1 WNHNN, CDR2 SYGVQD (reference sequence). The CDR3 sequence is CASSELRGTSGTGELFF. Written as DNA, the CDR3 is TGCGCCAGCAGTGAGCTGCGGGGCACTAGCGGAACCGGGGAGCTGTTTTTT.

The chain has TRBV4-1 and TRBJ1-1, with D possibly TRBD1 on 5 matching bases. From germline, CDR1 is MGHRA and CDR2 YSYEKL. The CDR3 covers 17 residues. V was cut by 2 bases and J by 2 bases, with 18 bases left in between. Here the CDR3 DNA reads TGCGCCAGCAGCCAAACCGGGACTGGCGATGGAAACACTGAAGCTTTCTTT. It yields the protein CASSQTGTGDGNTEAFF.

In DNA, the CDR3 is TGTGCCAGCAGCCCTTCTAGCGGGAGGGCTGAGGAGCAGTTCTTC. Translating it yields CASSPSSGRAEEQFF. The rearrangement uses TRBV11-2 and TRBJ2-1, with 12 bases identical to TRBD2. Germline lookup yields CDR1 SGHAT and CDR2 FQNNGV. The CDR3 totals 15 residues. The trim removed 5 bases at V and 10 bases at J, leaving 9 bases unmatched.

The chain joins TRBV9 to TRBJ2-5, with 10 positions matching TRBD2. With V trimmed by 4 bases and J by 5 bases, 11 bases remained unmatched. The CDR3 contains 16 residues. Per the germline V gene, CDR1 is SGDLS and CDR2 is YYNGEE. The CDR3 DNA reads as TGTGCCAGCAGCTTGAATCCTAGCGGGAGCTTCGAGACCCAGTACTTC. This codes for CASSLNPSGSFETQYF.

The chain carries TRBV7-8 and TRBJ2-7; D is perhaps TRBD2 (7 bases). CDR3 length equals 15 residues. Trimming cost V 6 bases and J 4 bases, with 19 bases left between them. Per the germline V gene, CDR1 is SGHVS and CDR2 is FQNEAQ. CDR3 amino acids: CASSPRGGASYEQYF. The CDR3 DNA is TGTGCCAGCAGTCCGAGGGGGGGCGCTTCGTACGAGCAGTACTTC.

Note on this clone: One junction end disagrees with the germline gene, perhaps due to a read error. V gene TRBV7-7 combines with J gene TRBJ2-7, with 10 bases lining up with TRBD2. Germline V gene lookup returns CDR1 SSHAT and CDR2 FNYEAQ (reference sequence). The CDR3 has 15 residues. The CDR3 coding sequence is TGTGCTAGCAGCATTTCCGGGACTAGCGTCCACGAGCAGTACTTC. This codes for CASSISGTSVHEQYF.

This chain connects TRBV6-1 to TRBJ2-5, with 7 bases fitting TRBD2. CDR1 is MNHNS and CDR2 is SASEGT in the germline V gene. This CDR3 spans 12 amino acids. The junction had 4 bases not matched to a gene; V was cut back by 2 bases and J by 10 bases. The CDR3 coding sequence is TGTGCCAGCAGTGAATTCGGACTAGTCCAGTACTTC. Its protein product is CASSEFGLVQYF.

In nucleotides, the CDR3 is TGTGCCTTAGGGGACAGGGCCACCTACGAGCAGTACTTC. Translated, it gives CALGDRATYEQYF. The chain employs TRBV30 and TRBJ2-7; TRBD1 matches 9 bases. Germline-derived CDR1 and CDR2 are GTSNPN and SVGIG (reference sequence). This CDR3 is built from 13 residues. Trimming removed 7 bases from V and 2 bases from J; junction bases left unmatched: 6. The variable domain in full, completed from reference TRBV30 and TRBJ2-7, reads SQTIHQWPATLVQPVGSPLSLECTVEGTSNPNLYWYRQAAGRGLQLLFYSVGIGQISSEVPQNLSASRPQDRQFILSSKKLLLSDSGFYLCALGDRATYEQYFGPGTRLTVT.

CDR3 sequence: CATSAGQGATNEQYF. For the CDR3, the DNA is TGTGCCACCAGCGCGGGACAGGGGGCAACCAACGAGCAGTACTTC. The V and J genes are TRBV24-1 and TRBJ2-7; 12 nucleotides agree with TRBD1. The CDR3 is 15 amino acids. J gave up 5 bases and V 7 bases, and 8 bases lay outside the gene matches. Germline-derived CDR1 and CDR2 are KGHDR and SFDVKD.

This chain joins TRBV20-1 and TRBJ1-4; no clear D. V was trimmed by 6 bases and J by 15 bases, leaving 17 bases between them. The CDR3 covers 11 residues. The germline CDR1 and CDR2 sequences are DFQATT and SNEGSKA (reference sequence). The CDR3 here is CSAGGPERVFF. The DNA for the CDR3 is TGCAGTGCCGGCGGCCCTGAGAGAGTGTTTTTT.

V is TRBV7-9 and J is TRBJ2-7; tentative D call: TRBD1 (6 bases). The CDR3 has 12 residues. V was clipped by 4 bases and J by 3 bases, with 7 bases between them. Per the germline V gene, CDR1 is SEHNR and CDR2 is FQNEAQ (reference sequence). The CDR3 protein is CASSSQGYEQYF. The CDR3 DNA reads TGTGCCAGCAGCTCACAGGGCTACGAGCAGTACTTC. The full variable domain, in which reference TRBV7-9 and TRBJ2-7 provide the parts outside the CDR3, is DTGVSQNPRHKITKRGQNVTFRCDPISEHNRLYWYRQTLGQGPEFLTYFQNEAQLEKSRLLSDRFSAERPKGSFSTLEIQRTEQGDSAMYLCASSSQGYEQYFGPGTRLTVT.

The chain has TRBV5-1 and TRBJ2-2, with a weak D call TRBD2 (6 bases). Germline V lookup: CDR1 SGHRS, CDR2 YFSETQ. The length of the CDR3 is 15 residues. Trimming shortened V by 6 bases and J by 0 bases, and 12 bases separated the two germline ends. In DNA form, the CDR3 reads TGCGCCAGCACCCCCGGGGGATCGAACACCGGGGAGCTGTTTTTT. Its protein product is CASTPGGSNTGELFF.

The chain uses TRBV25-1 and TRBJ1-5; D unclear. Trimming shortened V by 4 bases and J by 2 bases, and 6 bases separated the two germline ends. There are 13 residues in the CDR3. Germline V gene lookup returns CDR1 MGHDK and CDR2 SYGVNS. The CDR3 sequence is CASSASGNQPQHF. The CDR3 nucleotides read TGTGCCAGCAGTGCTTCGGGCAATCAGCCCCAGCATTTT. Using reference TRBV25-1 and TRBJ1-5 for the parts outside the CDR3, the full variable domain is EADIYQTPRYLVIGTGKKITLECSQTMGHDKMYWYQQDPGMELHLIHYSYGVNSTEKGDLSSESTVSRIRTEHFPLTLESARPSHTSQYLCASSASGNQPQHFGDGTRLSIL.

The CDR3 DNA sequence: TGTGCCAGCAGGGAACGGAGACAGAATAATTCACCCCTCCACTTT. It translates to CASRERRQNNSPLHF. This sequence joins TRBV27 and TRBJ1-6, with a tentative D call TRBD1 (5 bases). Trimming stripped 6 bases from V and 5 bases from J, with 14 bases between. Germline CDR1 reads MNHEY; CDR2 reads SMNVEV (reference sequence). The CDR3 has 15 residues.

The chain links TRBV24-1 to TRBJ2-1; 11 bases are shared with TRBD2. The CDR3 is 17 residues long. Trimming cost V 3 bases and J 0 bases; bases outside gene matches: 3. Germline V CDR1 and CDR2: KGHDR, SFDVKD. CDR3 nucleotide sequence: TGTGCCACCAGTGATCTAGCGGGAGGTTCCTCCTACAATGAGCAGTTCTTC. It is translated as CATSDLAGGSSYNEQFF.

V gene TRBV11-1 combines with J gene TRBJ2-7; D might be TRBD2 (7 bases). CDR1 and CDR2 (germline): SGHAT, FQDESV (reference sequence). V lost 5 bases and J lost 3, with 17 bases in between. This CDR3 spans 15 amino acids. The CDR3 region is CASSPSGTGHYEQYF. The DNA for the CDR3 is TGTGCCAGCAGCCCAAGCGGGACGGGACACTACGAGCAGTACTTC.

The chain uses TRBV11-3 and TRBJ2-3; 11 nucleotides line up with TRBD2. The CDR3 consists of 18 residues. Per germline, CDR1 SGHNT and CDR2 YENEEA. Germline trimming cut 3 bases from V and 4 bases from J; bases unmatched to any gene: 12. CDR3 nucleotides: TGTGCCAGCAGCTTGCGGCTAGCGGGAGGAGGTTCGGCAGATACGCAGTATTTT. This encodes CASSLRLAGGGSADTQYF.

The J gene is TRBJ1-1, the V gene TRBV28; 9 bases align to TRBD1. V gave up 7 bases and J gave up 3 bases; unmatched junction bases: 15. CDR1 and CDR2 (germline): MDHEN, SYDVKM. The CDR3 contains 17 residues. CDR3 amino acids: CASNLLTGGGQDTEAFF. CDR3 in DNA: TGTGCCAGCAACCTCCTCACAGGGGGCGGGCAGGACACTGAAGCTTTCTTT.

This clone was recorded a few times. V gene TRBV5-1 combines with J gene TRBJ2-2, with 8 bases fitting TRBD2. V lost 5 bases to trimming and J lost 0 bases; unmatched junction nucleotides: 15. This CDR3 has 19 amino acids. Germline CDR1 is SGHRS and CDR2 is YFSETQ. CDR3 amino acids: CASSPSIYTSGTNTGELFF. CDR3 nucleotide sequence: TGCGCCAGCAGTCCTTCGATATACACTAGCGGAACGAACACCGGGGAGCTGTTTTTT.